The subject of this entry is one T cell receptor (beta chain). Antigen specificity is unknown. This entry belongs to a study of monozygotic twins with inflammatory bowel disease. Per-sample cDNA came from eight separate reactions. UMIs were attached via template switching, each with a 6-nucleotide sample barcode. One entry per CDR3 protein, without DNA, is what TCRdb gives after re-calling the 5' RACE reads. The sample table includes 200,000 to 250,000 distinct CDR3 sequences. Study findings and constraints: IBD patients showed reduced TCRbeta diversity (inverse Simpson) versus healthy co-twins.

RNA in its total form was extracted from whole blood, and T cells were not sorted. The germline V gene has CDR1 DFQATT and CDR2 SNEGSKA (reference sequence). The CDR3 is 18 residues long. This sequence joins TRBV20-1 and TRBJ2-3; TCRdb's assignment of TRBD2 cannot be checked, as there is no DNA. The source of this sequence is a human donor with ulcerative colitis or Crohn's disease, or a healthy co-twin of an affected twin (not recorded which). Sequencing was done on a sample of blood. The chain's CDR3 is CSARDPGLAGGATDTQYF.